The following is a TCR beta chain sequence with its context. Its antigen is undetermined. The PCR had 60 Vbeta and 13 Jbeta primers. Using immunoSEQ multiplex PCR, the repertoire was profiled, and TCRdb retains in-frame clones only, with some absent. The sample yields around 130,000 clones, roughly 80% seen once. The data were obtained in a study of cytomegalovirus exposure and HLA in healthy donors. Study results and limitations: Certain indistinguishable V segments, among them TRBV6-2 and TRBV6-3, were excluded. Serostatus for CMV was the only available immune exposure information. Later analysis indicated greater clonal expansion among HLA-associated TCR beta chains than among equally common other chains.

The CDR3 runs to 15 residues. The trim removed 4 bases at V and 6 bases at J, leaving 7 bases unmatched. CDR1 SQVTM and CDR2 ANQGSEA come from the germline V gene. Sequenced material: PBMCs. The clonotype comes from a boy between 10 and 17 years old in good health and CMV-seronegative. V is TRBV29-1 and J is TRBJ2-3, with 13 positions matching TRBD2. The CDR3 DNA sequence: TGCAGCGTTGCCCGACTAGCGGGAGGAGGTGATACGCAGTATTTT. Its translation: CSVARLAGGGDTQYF.